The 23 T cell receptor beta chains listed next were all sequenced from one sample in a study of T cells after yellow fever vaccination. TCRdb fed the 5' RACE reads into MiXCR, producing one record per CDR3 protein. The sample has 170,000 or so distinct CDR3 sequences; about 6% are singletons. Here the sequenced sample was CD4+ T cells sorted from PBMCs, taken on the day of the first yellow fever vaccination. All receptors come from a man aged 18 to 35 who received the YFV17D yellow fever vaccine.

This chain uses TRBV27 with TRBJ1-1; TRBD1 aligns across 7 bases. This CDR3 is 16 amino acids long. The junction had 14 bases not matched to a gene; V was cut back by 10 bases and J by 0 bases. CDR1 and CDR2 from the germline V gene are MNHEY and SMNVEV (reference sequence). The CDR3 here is CATSARKGAMNTEAFF. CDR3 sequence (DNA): TGTGCCACCTCTGCCCGGAAGGGGGCCATGAACACTGAAGCTTTCTTT.

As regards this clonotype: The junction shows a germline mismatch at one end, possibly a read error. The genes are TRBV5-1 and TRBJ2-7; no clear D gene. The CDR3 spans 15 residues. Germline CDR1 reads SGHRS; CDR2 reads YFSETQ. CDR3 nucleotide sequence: TGCGCCAGCAGCCCGAGACCTGAGGCGACCTACGCGCAGTACTTC. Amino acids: CASSPRPEATYAQYF.

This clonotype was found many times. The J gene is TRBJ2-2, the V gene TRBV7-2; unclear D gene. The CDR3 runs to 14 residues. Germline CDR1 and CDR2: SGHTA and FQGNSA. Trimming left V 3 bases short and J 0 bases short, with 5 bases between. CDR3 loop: CASSFRTNTGELFF. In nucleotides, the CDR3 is TGTGCCAGCAGCTTCAGGACGAACACCGGGGAGCTGTTTTTT.

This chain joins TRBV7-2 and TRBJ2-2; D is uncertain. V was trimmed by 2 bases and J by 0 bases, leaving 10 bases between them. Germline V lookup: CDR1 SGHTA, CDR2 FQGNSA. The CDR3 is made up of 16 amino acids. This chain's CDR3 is CASSLYHLANTGELFF. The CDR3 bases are TGTGCCAGCAGCTTATACCACCTCGCGAACACCGGGGAGCTGTTTTTT.

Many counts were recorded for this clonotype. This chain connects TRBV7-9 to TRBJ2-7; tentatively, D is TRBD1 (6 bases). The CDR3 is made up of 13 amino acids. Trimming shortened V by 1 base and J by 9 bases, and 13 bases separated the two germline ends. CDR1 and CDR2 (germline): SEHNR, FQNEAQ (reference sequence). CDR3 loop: CASSLGQGQGQYV. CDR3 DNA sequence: TGTGCCAGCAGCTTAGGGCAGGGGCAAGGGCAGTACGTC.

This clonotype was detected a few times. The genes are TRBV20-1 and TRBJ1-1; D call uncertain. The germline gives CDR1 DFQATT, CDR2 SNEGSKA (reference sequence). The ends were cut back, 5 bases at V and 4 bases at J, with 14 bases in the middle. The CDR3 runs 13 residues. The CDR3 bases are TGCAGTGCTTTCCTCCCAGGTGGCACTGAAGCTTTCTTT. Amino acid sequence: CSAFLPGGTEAFF.

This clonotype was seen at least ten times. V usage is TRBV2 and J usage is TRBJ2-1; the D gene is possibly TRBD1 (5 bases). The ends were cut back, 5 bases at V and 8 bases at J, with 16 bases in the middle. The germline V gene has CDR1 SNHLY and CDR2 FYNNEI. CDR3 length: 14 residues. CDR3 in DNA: TGTGCCAGCAGTCTTCGATGGGGCAGGGATGAGCAGTTCTTC. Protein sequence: CASSLRWGRDEQFF.

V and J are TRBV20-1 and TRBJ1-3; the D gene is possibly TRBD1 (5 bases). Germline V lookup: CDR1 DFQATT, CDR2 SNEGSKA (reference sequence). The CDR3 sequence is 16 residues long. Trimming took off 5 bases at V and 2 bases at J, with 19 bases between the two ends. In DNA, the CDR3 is TGCAGTGCTCCTTTAATGCTGGGGGTCCCTGGAAACACCATATATTTT. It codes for CSAPLMLGVPGNTIYF.

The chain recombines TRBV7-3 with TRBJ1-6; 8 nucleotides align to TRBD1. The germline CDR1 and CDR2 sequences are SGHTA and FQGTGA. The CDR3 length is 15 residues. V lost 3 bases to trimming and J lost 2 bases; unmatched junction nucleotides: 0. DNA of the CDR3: TGTGCCAGCAGCTTGACAGGGGCCTATAATTCACCCCTCCACTTT. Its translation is CASSLTGAYNSPLHF.

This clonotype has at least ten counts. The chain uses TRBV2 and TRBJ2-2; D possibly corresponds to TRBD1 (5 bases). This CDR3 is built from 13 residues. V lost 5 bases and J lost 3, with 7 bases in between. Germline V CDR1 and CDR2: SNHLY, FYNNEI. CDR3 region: CASSRQYTGELFF. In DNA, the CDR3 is TGTGCCAGCAGTAGACAGTACACCGGGGAGCTGTTTTTT.

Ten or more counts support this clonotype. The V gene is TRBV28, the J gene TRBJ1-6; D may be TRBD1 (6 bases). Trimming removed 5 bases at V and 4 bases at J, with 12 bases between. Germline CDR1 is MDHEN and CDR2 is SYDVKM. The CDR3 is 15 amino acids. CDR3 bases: TGTGCCAGCAGTGGACCGGGACAATATAATTCACCCCTCCACTTT. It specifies CASSGPGQYNSPLHF. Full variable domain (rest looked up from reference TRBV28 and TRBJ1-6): DVKVTQSSRYLVKRTGEKVFLECVQDMDHENMFWYRQDPGLGLRLIYFSYDVKMKEKGDIPEGYSVSREKKERFSLILESASTNQTSMYLCASSGPGQYNSPLHFGNGTRLTVT.

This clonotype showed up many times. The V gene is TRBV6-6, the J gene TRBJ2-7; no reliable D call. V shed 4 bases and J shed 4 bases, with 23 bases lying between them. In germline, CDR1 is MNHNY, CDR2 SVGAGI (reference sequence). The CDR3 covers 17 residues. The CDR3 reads CASSFVKAGKNSYEQYV. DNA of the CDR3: TGTGCCAGCAGTTTTGTTAAGGCCGGTAAGAATTCTTACGAGCAGTACGTC.

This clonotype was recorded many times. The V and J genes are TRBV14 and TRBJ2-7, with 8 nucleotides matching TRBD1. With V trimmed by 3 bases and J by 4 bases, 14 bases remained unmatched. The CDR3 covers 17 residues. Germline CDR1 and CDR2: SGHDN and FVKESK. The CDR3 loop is CASSHRPPQGAFYEQYV. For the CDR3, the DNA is TGTGCCAGCAGCCACCGGCCCCCGCAGGGGGCTTTTTACGAGCAGTACGTC.

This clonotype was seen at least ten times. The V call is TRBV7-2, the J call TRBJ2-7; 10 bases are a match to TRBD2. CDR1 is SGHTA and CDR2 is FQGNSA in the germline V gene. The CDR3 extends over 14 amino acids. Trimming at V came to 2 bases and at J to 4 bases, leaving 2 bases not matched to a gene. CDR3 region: CASSLLAGEYEQYV. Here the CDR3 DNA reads TGTGCCAGCAGCTTACTAGCGGGGGAGTACGAGCAGTACGTC.

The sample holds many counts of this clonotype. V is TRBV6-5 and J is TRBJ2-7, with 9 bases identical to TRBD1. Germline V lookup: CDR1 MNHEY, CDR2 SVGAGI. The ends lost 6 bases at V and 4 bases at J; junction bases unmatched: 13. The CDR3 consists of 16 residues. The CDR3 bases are TGTGCCAGCAGCTCGACTGGGACAGGGAGTTGGTACGAGCAGTACTTC. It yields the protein CASSSTGTGSWYEQYF.

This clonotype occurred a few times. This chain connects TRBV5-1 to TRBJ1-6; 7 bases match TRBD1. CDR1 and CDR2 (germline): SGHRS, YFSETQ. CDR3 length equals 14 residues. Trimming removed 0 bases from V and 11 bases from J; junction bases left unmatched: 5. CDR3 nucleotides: TGCGCCAGCAGCTTGGGGGCACAGGGGACACCCCTCCACTTT. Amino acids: CASSLGAQGTPLHF. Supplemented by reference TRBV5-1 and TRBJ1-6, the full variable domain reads KAGVTQTPRYLIKTRGQQVTLSCSPISGHRSVSWYQQTPGQGLQFLFEYFSETQRNKGNFPGRFSGRQFSNSRSEMNVSTLELGDSALYLCASSLGAQGTPLHFGNGTRLTVT.

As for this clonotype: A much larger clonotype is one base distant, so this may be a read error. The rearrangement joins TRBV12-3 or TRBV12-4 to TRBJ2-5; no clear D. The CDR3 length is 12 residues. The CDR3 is CAGSYISETQYF. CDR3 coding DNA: TGTGCCGGCAGTTATATATCGGAGACCCAGTACTTC.

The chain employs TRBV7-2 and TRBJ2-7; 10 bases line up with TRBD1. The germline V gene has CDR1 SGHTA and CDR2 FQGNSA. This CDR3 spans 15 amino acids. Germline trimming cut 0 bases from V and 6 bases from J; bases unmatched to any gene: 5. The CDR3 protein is CASSLAGTGAGEQYF. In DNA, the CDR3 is TGTGCCAGCAGCTTAGCCGGGACAGGGGCTGGCGAGCAGTACTTC.

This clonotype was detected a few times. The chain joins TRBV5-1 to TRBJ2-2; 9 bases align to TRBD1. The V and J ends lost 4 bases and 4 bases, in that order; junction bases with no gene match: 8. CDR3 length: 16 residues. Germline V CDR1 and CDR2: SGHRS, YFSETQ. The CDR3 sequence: CASSVAGTGSTGELFF. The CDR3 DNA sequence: TGCGCCAGCAGCGTAGCCGGGACAGGGTCCACCGGGGAGCTGTTTTTT. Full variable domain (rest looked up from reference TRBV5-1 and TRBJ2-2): KAGVTQTPRYLIKTRGQQVTLSCSPISGHRSVSWYQQTPGQGLQFLFEYFSETQRNKGNFPGRFSGRQFSNSRSEMNVSTLELGDSALYLCASSVAGTGSTGELFFGEGSRLTVL.

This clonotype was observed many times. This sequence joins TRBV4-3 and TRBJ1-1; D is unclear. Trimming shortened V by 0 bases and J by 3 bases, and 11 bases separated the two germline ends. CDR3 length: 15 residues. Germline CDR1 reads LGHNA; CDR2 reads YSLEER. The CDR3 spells CASSQEPGEDTEAFF. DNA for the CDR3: TGCGCCAGCAGCCAAGAGCCGGGAGAGGACACTGAAGCTTTCTTT.

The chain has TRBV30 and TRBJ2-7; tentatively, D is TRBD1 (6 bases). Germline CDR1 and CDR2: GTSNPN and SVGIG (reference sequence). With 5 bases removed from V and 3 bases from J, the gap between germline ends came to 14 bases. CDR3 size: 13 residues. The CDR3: CAWVQGNNYEQYF. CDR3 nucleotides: TGTGCCTGGGTACAGGGAAACAACTACGAGCAGTACTTC.

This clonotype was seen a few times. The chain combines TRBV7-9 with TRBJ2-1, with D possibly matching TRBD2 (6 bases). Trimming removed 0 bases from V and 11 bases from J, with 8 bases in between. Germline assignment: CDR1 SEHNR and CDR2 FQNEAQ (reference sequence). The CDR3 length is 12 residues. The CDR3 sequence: CASSLAGGQQFF. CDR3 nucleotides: TGTGCCAGCAGCTTAGCGGGGGGACAGCAGTTCTTC.

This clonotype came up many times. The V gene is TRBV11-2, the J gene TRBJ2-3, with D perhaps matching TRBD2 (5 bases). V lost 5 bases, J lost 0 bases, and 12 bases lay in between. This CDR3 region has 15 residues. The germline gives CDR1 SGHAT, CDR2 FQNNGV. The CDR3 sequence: CASSPSSASTDTQYF. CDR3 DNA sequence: TGTGCCAGCAGCCCTAGTAGCGCCAGCACAGATACGCAGTATTTT.